This record looks at one T cell receptor beta chain sequence and its context. No antigen is known for it. Primers included in the PCR were 60 Vbeta and 13 Jbeta primers. Profiling relied on immunoSEQ multiplex PCR, and the TCRdb table lists in-frame clones only, not all of them. The data hold 150,000 to 200,000 clones, with about 88% observed a single time. This sample is part of a study of cytomegalovirus exposure and HLA in healthy donors. Trimming took off 5 bases at V and 5 bases at J, with 21 bases between the two ends. The germline CDR1 and CDR2 sequences are SGHVS and FNYEAQ. The CDR3 loop spans 16 amino acids. The study's findings and limits: From TCR beta sequences, most subjects' HLA-A and HLA-B alleles were reportedly predicted accurately.

The chain couples TRBV7-6 to TRBJ2-5; the D gene is possibly TRBD2 (6 bases). The sample consisted of PBMCs. The source is a woman younger than 30 in good health and CMV-seronegative. This CDR3 reads CASSATTGTRGETQYF. CDR3 nucleotides: TGTGCCAGCAGCGCGACCACCGGGACCCGGGGGGAGACCCAGTACTTC.